This T cell receptor beta chain derives from a study of blood T cell repertoires in COVID-19. Turning to the study itself: The origin of the acute and convalescent COVID-19 samples was the United States, Italy and Spain. Sample material is recorded as cDNA or gDNA derived from T cells, B-cell-depleted T cells, or PBMCs.

Under the authors' procedure: Estimation of nucleated cell counts relied on the amplification of reference gene primers. The protocol was immunoSEQ multiplex PCR, while the TCRdb copy is restricted to in-frame clones and leaves out a portion. V, J and clone size are taken as reported in that table, and D and trimming were inferred from the DNA itself. The sample records tens of thousands of clones, about 91% being singletons. The V gene end was trimmed by 5 bases and the J gene end by 4 bases; junction bases not matched to a gene: 5. The CDR3 totals 14 residues. Germline-derived CDR1 and CDR2 are SGHTA and FQGNSA.

V and J are TRBV7-2 and TRBJ2-7, with 10 nucleotides matching TRBD1. The sample taken for sequencing was peripheral blood. This TCR was recovered from a man aged 45-60 years with active COVID-19. The CDR3 spells CASSPGQGKYEQYF. DNA for the CDR3: TGTGCCAGCAGCCCGGGACAGGGGAAGTACGAGCAGTACTTC.